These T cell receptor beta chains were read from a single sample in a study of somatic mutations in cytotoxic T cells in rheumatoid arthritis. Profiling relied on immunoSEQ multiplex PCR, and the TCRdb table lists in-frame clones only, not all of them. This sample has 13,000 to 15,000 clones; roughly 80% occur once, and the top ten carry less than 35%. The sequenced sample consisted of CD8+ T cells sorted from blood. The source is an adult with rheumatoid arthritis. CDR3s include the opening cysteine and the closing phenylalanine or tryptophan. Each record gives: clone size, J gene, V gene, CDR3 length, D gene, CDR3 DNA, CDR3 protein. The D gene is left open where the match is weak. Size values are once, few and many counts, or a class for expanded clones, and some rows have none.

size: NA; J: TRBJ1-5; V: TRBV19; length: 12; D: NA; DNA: TGTGCCAGTAGTATCGGGGCTGCGCCCCAGCATTTT; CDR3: CASSIGAAPQHF
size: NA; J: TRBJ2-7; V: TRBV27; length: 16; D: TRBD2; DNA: TGTGCCAGCAGTACCTCGGATAGCGGGAACCCCTACGAGCAGTACTTC; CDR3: CASSTSDSGNPYEQYF
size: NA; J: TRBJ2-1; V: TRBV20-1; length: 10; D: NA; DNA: TGCAGTGCTACGGGCAATGAGCAGTTCTTC; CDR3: CSATGNEQFF
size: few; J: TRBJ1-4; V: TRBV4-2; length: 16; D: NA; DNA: TGTGCCAGCAGCCAAGATGTCGGAGGAGGTAATGAAAAACTGTTTTTT; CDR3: CASSQDVGGGNEKLFF
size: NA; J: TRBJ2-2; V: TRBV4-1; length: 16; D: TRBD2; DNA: TGCGCCAGCAGCCAAGAGGAAAATTGGGCTAGCGGAGGGACTTTTTTT; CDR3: CASSQEENWASGGTFF
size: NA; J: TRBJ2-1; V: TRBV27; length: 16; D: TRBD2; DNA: TGTGCCAGCAGTTACCCCAGCGGGGGCTCCTACAATGAGCAGTTCTTC; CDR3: CASSYPSGGSYNEQFF
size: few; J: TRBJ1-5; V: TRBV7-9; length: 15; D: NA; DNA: TGTGCCAGCAGCATGGGGCTGGATAGCAATCAGCCCCAGCATTTT; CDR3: CASSMGLDSNQPQHF
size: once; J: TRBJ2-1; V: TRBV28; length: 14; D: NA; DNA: TGTGCCAGCAGTCGCGGGGTAGCGGCGAATGAGCAGTTCTTC; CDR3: CASSRGVAANEQFF
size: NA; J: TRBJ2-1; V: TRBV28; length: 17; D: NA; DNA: TGTGCCAGCAGCCCCGCCCTCGATTTTACCCTTTACAATGAGCAGTTCTTC; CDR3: CASSPALDFTLYNEQFF
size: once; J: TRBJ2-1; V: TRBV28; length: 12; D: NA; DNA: TGTGCCAGCAGTTTTGGACTCGATGAGCAGTTCTTC; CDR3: CASSFGLDEQFF
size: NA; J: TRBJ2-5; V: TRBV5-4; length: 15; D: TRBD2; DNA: TGTGCCAGCACCACGGGGGGTCGCGGCCAAGAGACCCAGTACTTC; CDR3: CASTTGGRGQETQYF
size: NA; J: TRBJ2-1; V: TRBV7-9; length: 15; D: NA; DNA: TGTGCCAGCAGCGTTGACGGGAGCTCCTACAATGAGCAGTTCTTC; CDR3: CASSVDGSSYNEQFF
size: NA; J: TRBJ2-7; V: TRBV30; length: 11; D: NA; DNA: TGTGCCTGGACAAGGGGTCGCGAGCAGTACTTC; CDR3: CAWTRGREQYF
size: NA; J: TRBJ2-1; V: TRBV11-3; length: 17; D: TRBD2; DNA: TGTGCCAGCAGCTTTTCCCTGACTAGCGGGGGGAGCAATGAGCAGTTCTTC; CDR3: CASSFSLTSGGSNEQFF
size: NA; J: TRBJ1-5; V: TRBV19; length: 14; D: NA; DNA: TGTGCCAGTAGTATCGTTATTTCGGGTCAGCCCCAGCATTTT; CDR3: CASSIVISGQPQHF
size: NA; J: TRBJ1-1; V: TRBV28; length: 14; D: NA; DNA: TGTGCCAGCGGAAAGACAGTTTTGATCCGTGAGGCTTTCTTT; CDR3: CASGKTVLIREAFF
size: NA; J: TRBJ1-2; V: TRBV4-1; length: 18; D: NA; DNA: TGCGCCAGCAGCCAAGATAGGGCAGATTGGGGACCTAGCTATGGCTACACCTTC; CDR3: CASSQDRADWGPSYGYTF
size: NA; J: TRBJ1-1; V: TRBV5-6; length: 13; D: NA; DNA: TGTGCCAGCAGCTTTGGAACGAGCACTGAAGCTTTCTTT; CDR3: CASSFGTSTEAFF
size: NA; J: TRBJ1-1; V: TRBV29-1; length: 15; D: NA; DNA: TGCAGCGTTGAATTTCTGGAAACGGGGACCGGGGAAGCTTTCTTT; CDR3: CSVEFLETGTGEAFF